The rows below give T cell receptor beta chains drawn from one sample of a study of CD8 T cells in ankylosing spondylitis. TCRdb processed the 5' RACE reads anew with MiXCR; each CDR3 protein has one entry. The sample carries roughly 250,000 distinct CDR3 sequences, roughly 8.6% recorded once. The sample comprised blood, either unsorted or a sorted T cell fraction (not recorded which). These TCRs come from a male donor with ankylosing spondylitis or in good health (not recorded which). Both conserved end residues are part of each CDR3.

V gene | CDR3 protein
TRBV6-2/TRBV6-3 | CASSYPSWGTEAFF
TRBV3-1 | CASSPRDLNEQFF
TRBV18 | CASSGTGYEQYF
TRBV12-3/TRBV12-4 | CASSIRVGGPSDTQYF
TRBV20-1 | CSARPSGSVSEQYF
TRBV12-3/TRBV12-4 | CASSLGTSGLTYEQYF
TRBV5-1 | CASSQGLNTEAFF
TRBV6-1 | CATQGSYNEQFF
TRBV7-3 | CASSSWVAGAGETQYF
TRBV7-9 | CASSLGTGSNTEAFF
TRBV7-2 | CACKEGRANTEAFF